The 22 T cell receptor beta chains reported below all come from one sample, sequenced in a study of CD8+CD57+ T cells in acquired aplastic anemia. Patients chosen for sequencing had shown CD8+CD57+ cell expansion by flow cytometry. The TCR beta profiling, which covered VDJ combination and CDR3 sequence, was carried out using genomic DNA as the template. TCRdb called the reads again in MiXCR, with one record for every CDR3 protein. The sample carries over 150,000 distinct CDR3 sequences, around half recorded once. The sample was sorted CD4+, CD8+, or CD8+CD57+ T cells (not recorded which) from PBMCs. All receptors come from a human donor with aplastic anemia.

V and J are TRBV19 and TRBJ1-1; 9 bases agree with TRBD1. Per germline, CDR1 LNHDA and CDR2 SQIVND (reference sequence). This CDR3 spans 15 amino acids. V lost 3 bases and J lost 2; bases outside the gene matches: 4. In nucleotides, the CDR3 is TGTGCCAGTAGTATCACAGGGGGCCTTAACACTGAAGCTTTCTTT. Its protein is CASSITGGLNTEAFF.

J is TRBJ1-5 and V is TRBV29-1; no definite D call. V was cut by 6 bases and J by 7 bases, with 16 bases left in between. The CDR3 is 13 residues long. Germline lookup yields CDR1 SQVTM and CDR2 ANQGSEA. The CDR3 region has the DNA TGCAGCGTCGCGGAGAGTTTTGGACAGCCCCAGCATTTT. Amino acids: CSVAESFGQPQHF.

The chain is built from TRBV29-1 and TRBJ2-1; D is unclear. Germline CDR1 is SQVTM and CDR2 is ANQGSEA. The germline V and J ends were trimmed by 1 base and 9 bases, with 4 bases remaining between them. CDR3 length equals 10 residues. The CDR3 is CSVEVSEQFF. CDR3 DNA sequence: TGCAGCGTTGAAGTGAGTGAGCAGTTCTTC.

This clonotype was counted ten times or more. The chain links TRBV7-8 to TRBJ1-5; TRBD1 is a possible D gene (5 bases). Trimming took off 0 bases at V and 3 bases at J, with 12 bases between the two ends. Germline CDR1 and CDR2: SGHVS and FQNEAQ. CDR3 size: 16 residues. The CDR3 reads CASSLAAGRVNQPQHF. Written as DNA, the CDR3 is TGTGCCAGCAGCTTAGCGGCGGGCAGGGTCAATCAGCCCCAGCATTTT.

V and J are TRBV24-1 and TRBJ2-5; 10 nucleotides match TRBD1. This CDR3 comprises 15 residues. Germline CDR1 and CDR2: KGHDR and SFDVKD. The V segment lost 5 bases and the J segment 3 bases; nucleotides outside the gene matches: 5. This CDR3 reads CATSGSGTGEETQYF. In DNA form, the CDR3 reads TGTGCCACCAGTGGCTCAGGGACAGGGGAAGAGACCCAGTACTTC.

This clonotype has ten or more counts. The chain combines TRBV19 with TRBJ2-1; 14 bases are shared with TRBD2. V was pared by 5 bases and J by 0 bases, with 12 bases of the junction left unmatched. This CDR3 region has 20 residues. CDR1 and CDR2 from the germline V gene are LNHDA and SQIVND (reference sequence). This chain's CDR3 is CASSVSGLAGDRSSYNEQFF. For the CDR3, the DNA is TGTGCCAGTAGTGTCTCGGGACTAGCGGGAGACAGAAGCTCCTACAATGAGCAGTTCTTC.

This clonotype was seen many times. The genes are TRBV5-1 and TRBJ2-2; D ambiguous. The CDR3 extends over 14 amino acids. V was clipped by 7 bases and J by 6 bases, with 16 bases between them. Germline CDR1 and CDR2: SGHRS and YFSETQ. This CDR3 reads CASSLDARAGELFF. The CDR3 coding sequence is TGCGCCAGCTCCTTGGATGCCCGGGCCGGGGAGCTGTTTTTT. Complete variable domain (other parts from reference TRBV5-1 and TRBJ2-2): KAGVTQTPRYLIKTRGQQVTLSCSPISGHRSVSWYQQTPGQGLQFLFEYFSETQRNKGNFPGRFSGRQFSNSRSEMNVSTLELGDSALYLCASSLDARAGELFFGEGSRLTVL.

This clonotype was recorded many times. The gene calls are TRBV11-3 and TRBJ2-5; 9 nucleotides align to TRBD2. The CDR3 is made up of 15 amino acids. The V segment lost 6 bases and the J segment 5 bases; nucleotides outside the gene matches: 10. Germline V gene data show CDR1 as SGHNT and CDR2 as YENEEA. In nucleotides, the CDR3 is TGTGCCAGCAGTCGCGGGGGGGGGACGGTGGAGACCCAGTACTTC. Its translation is CASSRGGGTVETQYF.

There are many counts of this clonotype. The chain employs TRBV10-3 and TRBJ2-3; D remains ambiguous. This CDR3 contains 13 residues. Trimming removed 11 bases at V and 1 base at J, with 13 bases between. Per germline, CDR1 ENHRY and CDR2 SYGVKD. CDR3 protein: CASSAGGTDTQYF. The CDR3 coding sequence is TGTGCCTCCTCGGCCGGTGGCACAGATACGCAGTATTTT.

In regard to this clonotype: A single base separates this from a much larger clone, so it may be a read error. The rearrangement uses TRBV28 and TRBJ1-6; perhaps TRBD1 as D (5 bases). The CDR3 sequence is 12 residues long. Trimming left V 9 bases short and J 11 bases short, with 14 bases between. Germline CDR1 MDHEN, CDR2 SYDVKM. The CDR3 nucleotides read TGTGCCAGTTGGTCAGGGAATCCACCCCTCCACTTT. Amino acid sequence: CASWSGNPPLHF.

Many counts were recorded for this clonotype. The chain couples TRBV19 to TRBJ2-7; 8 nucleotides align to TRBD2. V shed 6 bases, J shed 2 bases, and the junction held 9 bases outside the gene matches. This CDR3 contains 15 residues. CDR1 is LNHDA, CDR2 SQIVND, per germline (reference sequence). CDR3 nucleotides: TGTGCCAGTAGACAGTATGGACTAGCCACCTACGAGCAGTACTTC. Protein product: CASRQYGLATYEQYF. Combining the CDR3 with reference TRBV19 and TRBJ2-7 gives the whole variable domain DGGITQSPKYLFRKEGQNVTLSCEQNLNHDAMYWYRQDPGQGLRLIYYSQIVNDFQKGDIAEGYSVSREKKESFPLTVTSAQKNPTAFYLCASRQYGLATYEQYFGPGTRLTVT.

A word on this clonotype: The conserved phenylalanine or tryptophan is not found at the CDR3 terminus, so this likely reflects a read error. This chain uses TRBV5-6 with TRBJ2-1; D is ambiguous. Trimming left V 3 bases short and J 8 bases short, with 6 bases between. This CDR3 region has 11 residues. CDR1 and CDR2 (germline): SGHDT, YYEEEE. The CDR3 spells CASSSVDEQFC. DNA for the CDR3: TGTGCCAGCAGCTCAGTTGATGAGCAGTTCTGC.

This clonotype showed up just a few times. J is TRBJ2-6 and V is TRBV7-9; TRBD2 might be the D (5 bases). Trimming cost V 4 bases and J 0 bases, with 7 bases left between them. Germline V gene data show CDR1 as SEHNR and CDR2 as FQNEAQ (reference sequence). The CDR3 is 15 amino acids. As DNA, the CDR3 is TGTGCCAGCAGCTCGGGAAGCTCTGGGGCCAACGTCCTGACTTTC. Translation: CASSSGSSGANVLTF.

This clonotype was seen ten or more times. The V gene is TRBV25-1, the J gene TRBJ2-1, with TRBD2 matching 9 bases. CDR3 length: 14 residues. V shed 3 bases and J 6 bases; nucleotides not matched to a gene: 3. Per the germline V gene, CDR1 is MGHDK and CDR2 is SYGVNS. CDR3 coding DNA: TGTGCCAGCAGTGATACACTAGCGGGCAATGAGCAGTTCTTC. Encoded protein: CASSDTLAGNEQFF.

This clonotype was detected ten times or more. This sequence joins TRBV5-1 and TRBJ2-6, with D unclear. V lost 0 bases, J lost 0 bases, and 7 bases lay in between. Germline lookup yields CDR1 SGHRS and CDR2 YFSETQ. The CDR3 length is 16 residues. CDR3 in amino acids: CASSLVVGSGANVLTF. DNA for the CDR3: TGCGCCAGCAGCTTGGTAGTTGGCTCTGGGGCCAACGTCCTGACTTTC.

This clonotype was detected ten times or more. Here the CDR3 reads CAITRSGIQETQYF. CDR3 DNA sequence: TGTGCCATCACTAGGTCCGGGATTCAAGAGACCCAGTACTTC. This chain connects TRBV10-3 to TRBJ2-5, with D possibly matching TRBD2 (5 bases). The V gene lost 7 bases and the J gene lost 2 bases, with 14 bases spanning the gap. CDR1 ENHRY and CDR2 SYGVKD come from the germline V gene. The CDR3 length is 14 residues.

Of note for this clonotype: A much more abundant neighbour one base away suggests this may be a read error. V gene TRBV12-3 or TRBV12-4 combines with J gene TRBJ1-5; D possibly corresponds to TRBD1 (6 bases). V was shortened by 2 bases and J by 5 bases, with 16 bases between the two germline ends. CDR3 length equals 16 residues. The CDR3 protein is CASSLNVGRGDQPQHF. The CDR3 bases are TGTGCCAGCAGTTTAAACGTAGGCAGGGGAGATCAGCCCCAGCATTTT.

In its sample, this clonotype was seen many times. CDR3 nucleotides: TGTGCCAGCAGCTTAGATCGGCGGGAGACCCAGTACTTC. Translating gives CASSLDRRETQYF. This rearrangement joins TRBV11-3 to TRBJ2-5; no clear D gene. The CDR3 sequence is 13 residues long. Per germline, CDR1 SGHNT and CDR2 YENEEA. Trimming removed 0 bases at V and 5 bases at J, with 7 bases between.

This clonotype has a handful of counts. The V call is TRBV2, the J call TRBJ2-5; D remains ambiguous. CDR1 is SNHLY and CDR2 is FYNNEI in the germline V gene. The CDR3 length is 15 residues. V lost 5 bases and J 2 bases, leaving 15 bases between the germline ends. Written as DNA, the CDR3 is TGTGCCAGCAGTTCAACAGTCCGGGTACAAGAGACCCAGTACTTC. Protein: CASSSTVRVQETQYF.

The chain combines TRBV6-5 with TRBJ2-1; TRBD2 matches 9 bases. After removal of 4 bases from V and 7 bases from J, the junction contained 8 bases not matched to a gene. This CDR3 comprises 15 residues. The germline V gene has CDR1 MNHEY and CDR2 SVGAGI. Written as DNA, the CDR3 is TGTGCCAGCAGTTTCTCGGGACTAGCCAATAATGAGCAGTTCTTC. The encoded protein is CASSFSGLANNEQFF.

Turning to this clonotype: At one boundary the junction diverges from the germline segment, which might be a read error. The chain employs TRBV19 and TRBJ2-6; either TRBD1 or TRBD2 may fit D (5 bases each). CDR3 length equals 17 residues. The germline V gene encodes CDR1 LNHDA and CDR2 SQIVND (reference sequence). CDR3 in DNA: TGTGCCAGTAGACCACCGGGACCCAGCTATGGGGCCAACGTCCTGACCTTC. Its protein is CASRPPGPSYGANVLTF. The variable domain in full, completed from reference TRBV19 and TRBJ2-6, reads DGGITQSPKYLFRKEGQNVTLSCEQNLNHDAMYWYRQDPGQGLRLIYYSQIVNDFQKGDIAEGYSVSREKKESFPLTVTSAQKNPTAFYLCASRPPGPSYGANVLTFGAGSRLTVL.

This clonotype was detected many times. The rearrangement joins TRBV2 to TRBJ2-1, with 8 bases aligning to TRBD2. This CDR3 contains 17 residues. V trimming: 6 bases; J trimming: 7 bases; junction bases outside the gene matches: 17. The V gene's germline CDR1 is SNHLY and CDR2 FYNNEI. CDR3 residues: CASRLGGQAGARNEQFF. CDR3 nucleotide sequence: TGTGCCAGCAGACTAGGGGGGCAAGCGGGAGCGAGGAATGAGCAGTTCTTC.